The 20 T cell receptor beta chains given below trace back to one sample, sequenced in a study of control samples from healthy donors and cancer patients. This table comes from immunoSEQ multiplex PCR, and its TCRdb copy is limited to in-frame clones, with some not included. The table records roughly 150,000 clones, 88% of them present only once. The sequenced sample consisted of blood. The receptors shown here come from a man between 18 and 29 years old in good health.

The CDR3 reads CASRKGRGPNTEAFF. DNA of the CDR3: TGTGCCAGCAGAAAGGGCAGGGGCCCGAACACTGAAGCTTTCTTT. V and J are TRBV11-3 and TRBJ1-1, with a possible D match to TRBD1 (6 bases). In germline, CDR1 is SGHNT, CDR2 YENEEA. This CDR3 is 15 amino acids long. The ends were cut back, 6 bases at V and 1 base at J, with 15 bases in the middle.

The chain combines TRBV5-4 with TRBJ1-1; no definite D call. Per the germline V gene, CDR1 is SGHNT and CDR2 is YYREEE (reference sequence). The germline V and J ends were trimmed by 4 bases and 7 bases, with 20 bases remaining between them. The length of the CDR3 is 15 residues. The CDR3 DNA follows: TGTGCCAGCAGCCACACCAGAGGGCCAGATAGTGAAGCTTTCTTT. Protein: CASSHTRGPDSEAFF.

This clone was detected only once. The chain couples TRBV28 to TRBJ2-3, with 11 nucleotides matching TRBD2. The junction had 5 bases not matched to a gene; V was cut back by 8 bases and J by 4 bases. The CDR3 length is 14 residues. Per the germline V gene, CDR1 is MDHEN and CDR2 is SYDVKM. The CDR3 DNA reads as TGTGCCAGCCTCCGGACTAGCGGGCCAGATACGCAGTATTTT. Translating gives CASLRTSGPDTQYF.

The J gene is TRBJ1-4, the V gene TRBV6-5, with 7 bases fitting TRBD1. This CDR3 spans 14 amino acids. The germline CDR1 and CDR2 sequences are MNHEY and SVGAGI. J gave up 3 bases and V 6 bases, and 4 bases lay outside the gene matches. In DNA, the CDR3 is TGTGCCAGCAGGACAGGGCCGGCTAATGAAAAACTGTTTTTT. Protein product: CASRTGPANEKLFF.

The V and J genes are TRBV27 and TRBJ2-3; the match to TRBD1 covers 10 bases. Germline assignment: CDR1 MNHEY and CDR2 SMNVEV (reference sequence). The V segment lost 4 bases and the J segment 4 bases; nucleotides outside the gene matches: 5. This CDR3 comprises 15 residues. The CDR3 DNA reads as TGTGCCAGCAGTTGGGGGACAGGGGTAGCAGATACGCAGTATTTT. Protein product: CASSWGTGVADTQYF.

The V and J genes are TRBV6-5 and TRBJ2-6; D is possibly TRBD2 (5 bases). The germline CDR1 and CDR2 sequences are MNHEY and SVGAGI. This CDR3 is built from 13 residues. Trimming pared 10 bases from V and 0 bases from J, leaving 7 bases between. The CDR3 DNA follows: TGTGCCATTGGAGGCTCTGGGGCCAACGTCCTGACTTTC. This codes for CAIGGSGANVLTF.

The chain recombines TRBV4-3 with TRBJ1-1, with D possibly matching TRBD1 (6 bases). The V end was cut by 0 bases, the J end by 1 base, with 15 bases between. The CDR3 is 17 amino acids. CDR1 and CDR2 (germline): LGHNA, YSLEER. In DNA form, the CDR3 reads TGCGCCAGCAGCCAAGATCGGGGGGGCCTGACGAACACTGAAGCTTTCTTT. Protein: CASSQDRGGLTNTEAFF.

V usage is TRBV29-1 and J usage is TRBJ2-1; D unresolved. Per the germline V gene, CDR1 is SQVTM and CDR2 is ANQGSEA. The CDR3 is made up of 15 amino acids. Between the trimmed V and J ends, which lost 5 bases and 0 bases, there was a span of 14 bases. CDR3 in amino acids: CSVHPARRSYNEQFF. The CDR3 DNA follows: TGCAGCGTTCACCCCGCCAGACGCTCCTACAATGAGCAGTTCTTC.

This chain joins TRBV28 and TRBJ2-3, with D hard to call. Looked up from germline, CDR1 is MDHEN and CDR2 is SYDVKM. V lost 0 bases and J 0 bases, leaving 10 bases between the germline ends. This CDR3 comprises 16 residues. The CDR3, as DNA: TGTGCCAGCAGTTTATGGGTAGGTCAGAGCACAGATACGCAGTATTTT. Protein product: CASSLWVGQSTDTQYF.

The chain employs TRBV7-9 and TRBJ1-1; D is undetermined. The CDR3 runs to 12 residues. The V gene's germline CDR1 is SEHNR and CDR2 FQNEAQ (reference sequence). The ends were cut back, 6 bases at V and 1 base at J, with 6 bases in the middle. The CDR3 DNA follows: TGTGCCAGCAGTTCGGCGAACACTGAAGCTTTCTTT. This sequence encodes CASSSANTEAFF.

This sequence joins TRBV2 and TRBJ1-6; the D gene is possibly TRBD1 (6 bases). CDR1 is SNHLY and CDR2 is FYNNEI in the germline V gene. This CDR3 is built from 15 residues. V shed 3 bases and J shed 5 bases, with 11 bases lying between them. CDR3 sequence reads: CASSDRTVNNSPLHF. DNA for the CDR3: TGTGCCAGCAGTGATCGGACAGTAAATAATTCACCCCTCCACTTT.

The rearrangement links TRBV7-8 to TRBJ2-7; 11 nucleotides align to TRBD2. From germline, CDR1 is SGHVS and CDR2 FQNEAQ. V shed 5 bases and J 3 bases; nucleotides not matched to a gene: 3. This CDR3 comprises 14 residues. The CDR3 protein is CASSHLAGGYEQYF. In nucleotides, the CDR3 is TGTGCCAGCAGCCACCTAGCGGGGGGCTACGAGCAGTACTTC.

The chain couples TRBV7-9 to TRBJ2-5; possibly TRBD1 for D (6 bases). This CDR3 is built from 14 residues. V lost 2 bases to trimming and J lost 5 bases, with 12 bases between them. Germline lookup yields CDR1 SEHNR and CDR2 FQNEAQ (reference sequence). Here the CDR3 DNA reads TGTGCCAGCAGCTTAAATCAGGGGCTGGAGACCCAGTACTTC. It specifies CASSLNQGLETQYF.

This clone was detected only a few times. The CDR3 DNA is TGTGCCAGCAGCCAAGATAACTATGGCTACACCTTC. Translating it yields CASSQDNYGYTF. The chain links TRBV4-2 to TRBJ1-2; D uncertain. Germline loops: CDR1 LGHNA, CDR2 YNFKEQ. This CDR3 has 12 amino acids. Trimming left V 0 bases short and J 1 base short, with 0 bases between.

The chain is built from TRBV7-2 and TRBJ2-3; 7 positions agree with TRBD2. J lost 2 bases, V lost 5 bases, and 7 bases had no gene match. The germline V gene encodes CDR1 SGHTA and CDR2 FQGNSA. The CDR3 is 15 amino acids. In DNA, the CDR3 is TGTGCCAGCAGCCTGTGGGGGGGATACACAGATACGCAGTATTTT. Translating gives CASSLWGGYTDTQYF.

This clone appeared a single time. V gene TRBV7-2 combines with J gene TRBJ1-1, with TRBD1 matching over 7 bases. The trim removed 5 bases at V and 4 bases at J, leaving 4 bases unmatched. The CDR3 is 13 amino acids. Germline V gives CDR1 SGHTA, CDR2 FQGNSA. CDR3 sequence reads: CASSQHRGTEAFF. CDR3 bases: TGTGCCAGCAGCCAGCACAGGGGCACTGAAGCTTTCTTT.

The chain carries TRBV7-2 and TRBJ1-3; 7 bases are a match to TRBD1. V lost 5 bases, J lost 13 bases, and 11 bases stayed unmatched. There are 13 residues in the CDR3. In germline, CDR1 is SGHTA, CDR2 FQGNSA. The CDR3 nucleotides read TGTGCCAGCAGCACGAGGACAGGCCTCTCTATATATTTT. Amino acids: CASSTRTGLSIYF.

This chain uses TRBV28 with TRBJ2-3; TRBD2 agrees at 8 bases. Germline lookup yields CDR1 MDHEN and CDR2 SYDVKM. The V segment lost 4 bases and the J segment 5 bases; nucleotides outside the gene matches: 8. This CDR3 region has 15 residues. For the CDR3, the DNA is TGTGCCAGCAGTTCGCCTAGCGGGCCACAAGATACGCAGTATTTT. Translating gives CASSSPSGPQDTQYF.

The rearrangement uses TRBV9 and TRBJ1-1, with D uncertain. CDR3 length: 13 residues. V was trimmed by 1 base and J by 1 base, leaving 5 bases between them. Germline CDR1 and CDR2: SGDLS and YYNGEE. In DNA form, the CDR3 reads TGTGCCAGCAGCGTACTGAAGAACACTGAAGCTTTCTTT. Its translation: CASSVLKNTEAFF.

The CDR3 loop reads CASTTGGVEKLFF. In DNA, the CDR3 is TGTGCCAGCACTACAGGGGGAGTTGAAAAACTGTTTTTT. V usage is TRBV6-5 and J usage is TRBJ1-4; 8 nucleotides line up with TRBD1. This CDR3 contains 13 residues. With V trimmed by 7 bases and J by 7 bases, 5 bases remained unmatched. Germline CDR1 is MNHEY and CDR2 is SVGAGI.